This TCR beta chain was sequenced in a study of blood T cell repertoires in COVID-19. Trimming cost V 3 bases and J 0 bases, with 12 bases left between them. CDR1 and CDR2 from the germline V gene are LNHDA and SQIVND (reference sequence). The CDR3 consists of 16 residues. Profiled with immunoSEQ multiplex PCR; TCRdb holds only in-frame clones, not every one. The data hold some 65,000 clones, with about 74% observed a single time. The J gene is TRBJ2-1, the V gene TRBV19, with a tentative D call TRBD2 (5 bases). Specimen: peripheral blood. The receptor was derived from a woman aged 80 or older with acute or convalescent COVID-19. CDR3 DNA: TGTGCCAGTAGTATTGGGGTGGGGAGCTCCTACAATGAGCAGTTCTTC. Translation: CASSIGVGSSYNEQFF.